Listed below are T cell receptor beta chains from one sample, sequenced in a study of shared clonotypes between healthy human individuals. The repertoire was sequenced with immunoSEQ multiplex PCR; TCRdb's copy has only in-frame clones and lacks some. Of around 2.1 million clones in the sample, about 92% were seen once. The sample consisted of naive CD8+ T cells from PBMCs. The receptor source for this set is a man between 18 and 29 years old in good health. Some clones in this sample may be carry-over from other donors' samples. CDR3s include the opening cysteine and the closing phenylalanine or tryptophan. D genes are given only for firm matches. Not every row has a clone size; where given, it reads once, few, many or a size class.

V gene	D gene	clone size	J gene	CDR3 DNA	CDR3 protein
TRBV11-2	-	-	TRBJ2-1	TGTGCCAGCAGCTTAGGACTAGATGGAGGCTACAATGAGCAGTTCTTC	CASSLGLDGGYNEQFF
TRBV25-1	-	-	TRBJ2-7	TGTGCCAGCAGCGGGGACGCATCACCCCCCTACGAGCAGTACTTC	CASSGDASPPYEQYF
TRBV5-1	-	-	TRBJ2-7	TGCGCCAGCAGCTTGGATTTGTTGGGGAAGGAAGAGCAGTACTTC	CASSLDLLGKEEQYF
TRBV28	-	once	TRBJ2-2	TGTGCCAGCAGTTTTAGGGGGTGGAGGACCGGGGAGCTGTTTTTT	CASSFRGWRTGELFF
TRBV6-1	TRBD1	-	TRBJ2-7	TGTGCCAGCAGTGCCGGACAGGCCTCCTCCTACGAGCAGTACTTC	CASSAGQASSYEQYF
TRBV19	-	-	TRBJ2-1	TGTGCCAGTAGTACTCAATACAATGAGCAGTTCTTC	CASSTQYNEQFF
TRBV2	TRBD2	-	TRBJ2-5	TGTGCCAGCAGTGTAGAAACTAGCGGGCCCCAAGAGACCCAGTACTTC	CASSVETSGPQETQYF
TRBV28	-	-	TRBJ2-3	TGTGCCAGCAAGCAGGGGTCCACAGATACGCAGTATTTT	CASKQGSTDTQYF
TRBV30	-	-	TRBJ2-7	TGTGCCTGGAGTGTTGGCACAGGGTTTACCTACGAGCAGTACTTC	CAWSVGTGFTYEQYF
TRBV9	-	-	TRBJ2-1	TGTGCCAGCAGCCCCCTTATTCGGAGCTCCTACAATGAGCAGTTCTTC	CASSPLIRSSYNEQFF
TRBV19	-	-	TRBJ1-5	TGTGCCAGTAGTATACCGGCTAGCTCCGGACTGGATCAGCCCCAGCATTTT	CASSIPASSGLDQPQHF
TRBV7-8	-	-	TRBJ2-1	TGTGCCAGCAGCCTCGCGTACGGGAGTTACAATGAGCAGTTCTTC	CASSLAYGSYNEQFF
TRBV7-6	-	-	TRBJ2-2	TGTGCCAGCATACGGTGGGGGCCCCCGAACACCGGGGAGCTGTTTTTT	CASIRWGPPNTGELFF